Following are 26 T cell receptor beta chains from one sample sequenced in a study of cytomegalovirus exposure and HLA in healthy donors. The PCR ran on 60 Vbeta and 13 Jbeta primers. Data came from immunoSEQ multiplex PCR; TCRdb stores just in-frame clones and leaves some out. Among some 130,000 clones, around three quarters were seen once, and the ten largest hold 2.5% to 4%. Input material: PBMCs. These receptors originate from a man aged 40-49 years in good health and CMV-seronegative.

This chain uses TRBV7-9 with TRBJ1-1; no firm D call. Germline CDR1 and CDR2: SEHNR and FQNEAQ (reference sequence). Trimming stripped 6 bases from V and 1 base from J, with 12 bases between. The length of the CDR3 is 14 residues. CDR3 in DNA: TGTGCCAGCAGTCTACCACCAAGGAACACTGAAGCTTTCTTT. This gives the protein CASSLPPRNTEAFF.

This clone has a single count. J is TRBJ1-2 and V is TRBV27; D not resolved. There are 14 residues in the CDR3. V was shortened by 7 bases and J by 2 bases, with 14 bases between the two germline ends. Germline V gene sequence: CDR1 MNHEY, CDR2 SMNVEV (reference sequence). The CDR3 protein is CASTPEELNYGYTF. Here the CDR3 DNA reads TGTGCCAGCACCCCCGAGGAACTGAACTATGGCTACACCTTC.

The chain employs TRBV6-5 and TRBJ1-2, with D unclear. Germline V CDR1 and CDR2: MNHEY, SVGAGI. V lost 4 bases and J lost 8, with 14 bases in between. The CDR3 has 13 amino acids. CDR3 DNA sequence: TGTGCCAGCAGTTCAGGTGGCGTCCGCGGCTACACCTTC. This codes for CASSSGGVRGYTF.

The V call is TRBV5-6, the J call TRBJ2-1; 10 bases agree with TRBD1. The CDR3 covers 16 residues. V lost 3 bases to trimming and J lost 4 bases; unmatched junction nucleotides: 7. Germline V lookup: CDR1 SGHDT, CDR2 YYEEEE. The CDR3 reads CASSSEGTGVYNEQFF. For the CDR3, the DNA is TGTGCCAGCAGCTCGGAAGGGACAGGGGTTTACAATGAGCAGTTCTTC.

CDR3 DNA sequence: TGTGCCAGCAGTCGCAGGGGGCTCACAGAGACCCAGTACTTC. Protein sequence: CASSRRGLTETQYF. V gene TRBV6-5 combines with J gene TRBJ2-5; TRBD1 aligns across 8 bases. Looked up from germline, CDR1 is MNHEY and CDR2 is SVGAGI. V lost 5 bases to trimming and J lost 4 bases; unmatched junction nucleotides: 6. The CDR3 has 14 residues.

The genes are TRBV7-3 and TRBJ2-5, with 12 nucleotides matching TRBD2. The CDR3 spans 14 residues. Unmatched junction bases numbered 6, after V lost 2 bases and J lost 11 bases. CDR1 is SGHTA and CDR2 is FQGTGA in the germline V gene. CDR3 residues: CASSLSGLAGSQYF. The CDR3 DNA follows: TGTGCCAGCAGCTTATCCGGACTAGCGGGATCACAGTACTTC. Filled out from reference TRBV7-3 and TRBJ2-5, the complete variable domain reads GAGVSQTPSNKVTEKGKYVELRCDPISGHTALYWYRQSLGQGPEFLIYFQGTGAADDSGLPNDRFFAVRPEGSVSTLKIQRTERGDSAVYLCASSLSGLAGSQYFGPGTRLLVL.

The chain is built from TRBV10-3 and TRBJ2-1; 7 nucleotides align to TRBD2. The CDR3 extends over 15 amino acids. Trimming removed 3 bases from V and 5 bases from J; junction bases left unmatched: 7. Germline values: CDR1 ENHRY, CDR2 SYGVKD. CDR3 nucleotides: TGTGCCATCAGTGACGCTAGCGGAGCGAACAATGAGCAGTTCTTC. Translated: CAISDASGANNEQFF.

This clone was counted once. V is TRBV5-1 and J is TRBJ2-3; TRBD1 matches 8 bases. Trimming cost V 4 bases and J 10 bases; bases outside gene matches: 14. Looked up from germline, CDR1 is SGHRS and CDR2 is YFSETQ. The CDR3 has 15 amino acids. The CDR3 DNA reads as TGCGCCAGCAGCGTGGGACAGGACCTTAGGGATCCGCAGTATTTT. Its translation: CASSVGQDLRDPQYF.

This clone was detected only a few times. This sequence joins TRBV30 and TRBJ1-6; TRBD1 is a possible D gene (6 bases). V was trimmed by 1 base and J by 8 bases, leaving 9 bases between them. The CDR3 is 13 residues long. The germline gives CDR1 GTSNPN, CDR2 SVGIG (reference sequence). The CDR3 protein is CAWSGYRDSPLHF. CDR3 sequence (DNA): TGTGCCTGGAGTGGCTACAGGGATTCACCCCTCCACTTT.

The chain combines TRBV7-9 with TRBJ1-2; D gene uncertain. The V gene lost 5 bases and the J gene lost 4 bases, with 17 bases spanning the gap. This CDR3 is built from 15 residues. Germline V gene data show CDR1 as SEHNR and CDR2 as FQNEAQ (reference sequence). CDR3 in DNA: TGTGCCAGCAGCCCCGGAGGGCCCCTGTCCTATGGCTACACCTTC. Its protein is CASSPGGPLSYGYTF.

This chain connects TRBV4-3 to TRBJ1-5, with 7 bases that match TRBD1. V lost 0 bases to trimming and J lost 4 bases; unmatched junction nucleotides: 3. From germline, CDR1 is LGHNA and CDR2 YSLEER. CDR3 length equals 15 residues. The CDR3, as DNA: TGCGCCAGCAGCCAAGACGGACAGGAAAATCAGCCCCAGCATTTT. Its protein is CASSQDGQENQPQHF.

V gene TRBV15 combines with J gene TRBJ2-7, with TRBD1 matching over 7 bases. Germline values: CDR1 LNHNV, CDR2 YYDKDF (reference sequence). This CDR3 is 15 amino acids long. Trimming took 2 bases from V and 0 from J; bases not matched to a gene: 4. The CDR3 DNA reads as TGTGCCACCAGCAGATTCCGGGACAGCTCCTACGAGCAGTACTTC. Translated, it gives CATSRFRDSSYEQYF. Combining the CDR3 with reference TRBV15 and TRBJ2-7 gives the whole variable domain DAMVIQNPRYQVTQFGKPVTLSCSQTLNHNVMYWYQQKSSQAPKLLFHYYDKDFNNEADTPDNFQSRRPNTSFCFLDIRSPGLGDTAMYLCATSRFRDSSYEQYFGPGTRLTVT.

The V call is TRBV15, the J call TRBJ2-2; 12 bases are a match to TRBD2. CDR1 is LNHNV and CDR2 is YYDKDF in the germline V gene (reference sequence). With 4 bases clipped from V and 4 bases from J, the junction kept 10 bases outside the gene matches. The CDR3 totals 18 residues. CDR3 nucleotide sequence: TGTGCCACCAGCATAGAGACTAGCGGGAGTTTCGGCACCGGGGAGCTGTTTTTT. Residues: CATSIETSGSFGTGELFF.

J is TRBJ1-4 and V is TRBV11-3; TRBD1 aligns across 8 bases. Trimming removed 3 bases from V and 8 bases from J; junction bases left unmatched: 8. This CDR3 is 15 amino acids long. From germline, CDR1 is SGHNT and CDR2 YENEEA. CDR3 sequence: CASSFPAGGGEKLFF. The CDR3 coding sequence is TGTGCCAGCAGCTTCCCGGCAGGGGGCGGAGAAAAACTGTTTTTT. The full variable domain, in which reference TRBV11-3 and TRBJ1-4 provide the parts outside the CDR3, is EAGVVQSPRYKIIEKKQPVAFWCNPISGHNTLYWYLQNLGQGPELLIRYENEEAVDDSQLPKDRFSAERLKGVDSTLKIQPAELGDSAVYLCASSFPAGGGEKLFFGSGTQLSVL.

The gene calls are TRBV5-1 and TRBJ2-5, with 11 bases that match TRBD2. Germline lookup yields CDR1 SGHRS and CDR2 YFSETQ. CDR3 length: 16 amino acids. Trimming cost V 0 bases and J 2 bases; bases outside gene matches: 3. The CDR3 reads CASSLGGTSGQETQYF. The CDR3, as DNA: TGCGCCAGCAGCTTGGGAGGGACTAGCGGACAAGAGACCCAGTACTTC.

The V call is TRBV4-1, the J call TRBJ2-7; the match to TRBD2 covers 12 bases. The CDR3 is 16 amino acids. The V gene end was trimmed by 3 bases and the J gene end by 2 bases; junction bases not matched to a gene: 5. Per germline, CDR1 MGHRA and CDR2 YSYEKL. CDR3: CASSHPGLAGAYEQYF. The CDR3 nucleotides read TGCGCCAGCAGCCACCCGGGACTAGCGGGTGCCTACGAGCAGTACTTC.

The J gene is TRBJ2-1, the V gene TRBV7-9; no clear D. V lost 0 bases to trimming and J lost 4 bases, with 13 bases between them. The CDR3 covers 16 residues. Germline CDR1 is SEHNR and CDR2 is FQNEAQ (reference sequence). The CDR3 region is CASSLANYSRYNEQFF. DNA for the CDR3: TGTGCCAGCAGCTTAGCGAATTACAGCCGATACAATGAGCAGTTCTTC.

The rearrangement uses TRBV5-1 and TRBJ1-3, with TRBD1 matching 9 bases. Germline values: CDR1 SGHRS, CDR2 YFSETQ. Trimming cost V 0 bases and J 0 bases; bases outside gene matches: 7. This CDR3 comprises 18 residues. This chain's CDR3 is CASSLAPGQGISGNTIYF. The CDR3 DNA sequence: TGCGCCAGCAGCTTGGCACCGGGACAGGGAATCTCTGGAAACACCATATATTTT.

The chain uses TRBV19 and TRBJ1-1; D is uncertain. CDR1 and CDR2 (germline): LNHDA, SQIVND (reference sequence). With 7 bases removed from V and 5 bases from J, the gap between germline ends came to 14 bases. There are 13 residues in the CDR3. CDR3 DNA: TGTGCCAGTATAGGGAGGCTGGGGACTGAAGCTTTCTTT. Amino acids: CASIGRLGTEAFF.

The chain combines TRBV20-1 with TRBJ2-7; no firm D call. The CDR3 length is 11 residues. Trimming shortened V by 3 bases and J by 4 bases, and 7 bases separated the two germline ends. CDR1 and CDR2 (germline): DFQATT, SNEGSKA (reference sequence). CDR3 nucleotides: TGCAGTGCTAGTCGTGCGTACGAGCAGTACTTC. Its protein is CSASRAYEQYF.

This clone showed up just a few times. V gene TRBV6-1 combines with J gene TRBJ1-5, with 7 positions matching TRBD1. Germline assignment: CDR1 MNHNS and CDR2 SASEGT. This CDR3 region has 18 residues. With 5 bases clipped from V and 0 bases from J, the junction kept 13 bases outside the gene matches. The CDR3 region has the DNA TGTGCCAGCAGTCAAGGCGTCCACAGGGGTCATAGCAATCAGCCCCAGCATTTT. Amino acid sequence: CASSQGVHRGHSNQPQHF.

This chain connects TRBV27 to TRBJ2-1; possibly TRBD2 for D (6 bases). Trimming pared 5 bases from V and 0 bases from J, leaving 8 bases between. Germline CDR1 MNHEY, CDR2 SMNVEV (reference sequence). The CDR3 loop spans 14 amino acids. CDR3 in DNA: TGTGCCAGCAGTCGGGAGAGCTCCTACAATGAGCAGTTCTTC. It specifies CASSRESSYNEQFF.

This clone came up once. The genes are TRBV25-1 and TRBJ2-2, with 7 bases matching TRBD2. CDR1 and CDR2 from the germline V gene are MGHDK and SYGVNS. V shed 8 bases and J 7 bases; nucleotides not matched to a gene: 1. This CDR3 contains 11 residues. The CDR3 nucleotides read TGTGCCAGCGGCGGGGGCGGGGAGCTGTTTTTT. Its translation is CASGGGGELFF.

This sequence joins TRBV19 and TRBJ1-6; 10 bases are a match to TRBD1. The ends lost 6 bases at V and 9 bases at J; junction bases unmatched: 11. Germline CDR1 LNHDA, CDR2 SQIVND (reference sequence). The CDR3 extends over 16 amino acids. The CDR3 nucleotides are TGTGCCAGTAGGGGTCCCGGGACAGGGGTTGGTTCACCCCTCCACTTT. Its protein is CASRGPGTGVGSPLHF.

J is TRBJ2-7 and V is TRBV6-5; D possibly corresponds to TRBD2 (5 bases). Trimming pared 2 bases from V and 4 bases from J, leaving 12 bases between. This CDR3 has 14 amino acids. Germline CDR1 reads MNHEY; CDR2 reads SVGAGI. CDR3 loop: CASSYIGEGYEQYF. The CDR3 bases are TGTGCCAGCAGTTACATTGGTGAGGGTTACGAGCAGTACTTC.

The CDR3 DNA reads TGTGCCAGCAGCTTTGTAGGGGCTTCTGGGGCCAACGTCCTGACTTTC. Its translation: CASSFVGASGANVLTF. This chain joins TRBV7-2 and TRBJ2-6; the D gene is possibly TRBD1 (5 bases). The CDR3 spans 16 residues. Trimming pared 3 bases from V and 1 base from J, leaving 10 bases between. The germline V gene has CDR1 SGHTA and CDR2 FQGNSA.